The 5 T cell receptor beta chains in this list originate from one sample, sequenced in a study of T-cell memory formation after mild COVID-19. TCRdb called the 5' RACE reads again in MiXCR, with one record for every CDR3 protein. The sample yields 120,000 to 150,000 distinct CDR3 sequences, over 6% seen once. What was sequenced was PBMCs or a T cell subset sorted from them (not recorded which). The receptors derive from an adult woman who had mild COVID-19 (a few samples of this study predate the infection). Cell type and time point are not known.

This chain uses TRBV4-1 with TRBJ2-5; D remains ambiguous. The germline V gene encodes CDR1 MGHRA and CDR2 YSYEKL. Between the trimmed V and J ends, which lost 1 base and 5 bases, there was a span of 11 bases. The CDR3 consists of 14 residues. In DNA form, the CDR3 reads TGCGCCAGCAGCCAAGTCATCCTCGTGGAGACCCAGTACTTC. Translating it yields CASSQVILVETQYF.

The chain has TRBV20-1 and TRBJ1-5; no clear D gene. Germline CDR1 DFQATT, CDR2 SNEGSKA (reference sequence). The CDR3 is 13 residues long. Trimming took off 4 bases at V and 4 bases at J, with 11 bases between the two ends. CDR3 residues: CSAKLVANQPQHF. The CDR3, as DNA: TGCAGTGCTAAGTTGGTGGCTAATCAGCCCCAGCATTTT.

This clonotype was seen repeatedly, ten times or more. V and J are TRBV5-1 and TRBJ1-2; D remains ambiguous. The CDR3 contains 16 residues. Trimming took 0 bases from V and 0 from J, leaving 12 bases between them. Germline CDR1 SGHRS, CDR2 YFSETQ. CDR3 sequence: CASSLGNLGSNYGYTF. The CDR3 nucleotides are TGCGCCAGCAGCTTGGGGAATCTGGGCTCTAACTATGGCTACACCTTC. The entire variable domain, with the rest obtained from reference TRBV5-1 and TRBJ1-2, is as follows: KAGVTQTPRYLIKTRGQQVTLSCSPISGHRSVSWYQQTPGQGLQFLFEYFSETQRNKGNFPGRFSGRQFSNSRSEMNVSTLELGDSALYLCASSLGNLGSNYGYTFGSGTRLTVV.

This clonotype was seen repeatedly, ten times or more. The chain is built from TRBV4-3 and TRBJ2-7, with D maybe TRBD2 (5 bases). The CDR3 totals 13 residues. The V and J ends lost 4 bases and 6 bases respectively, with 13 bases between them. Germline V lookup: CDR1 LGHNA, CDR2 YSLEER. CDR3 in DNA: TGCGCCAGCAGCCTCCGCAGAGGGCCCGAGCAGTACTTC. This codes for CASSLRRGPEQYF.

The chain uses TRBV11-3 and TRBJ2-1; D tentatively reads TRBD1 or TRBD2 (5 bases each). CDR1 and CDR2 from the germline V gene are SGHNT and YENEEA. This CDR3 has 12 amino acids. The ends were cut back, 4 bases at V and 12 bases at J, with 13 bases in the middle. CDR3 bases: TGTGCCAGCAGCTATCAACGTGGGGGGCAGTTCTTC. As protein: CASSYQRGGQFF.